This is a list of T cell receptor beta chains from one sample in a study of Tregs in tolerant kidney transplant recipients. The table came from immunoSEQ multiplex PCR; TCRdb's copy has only in-frame clones and leaves some out. The data contain more than 60,000 clones, approximately 88% of them seen just once; the ten biggest clones take up approximately 0.39%. The sample was CD4+ T cells from blood, taken before the transplant. The receptors shown here come from a human donor who received a combined kidney and bone marrow transplant. Each CDR3 is given without its conserved first and last residue.

TRBV2,TRBJ2-7,ASMDSGGRYEQY
TRBV6-1,TRBJ1-1,ASSEMGTGGRTEAF
TRBV28,TRBJ2-7,ASSSPYEQY
TRBV5-4,TRBJ2-7,ASSFGVGLSSYEQY
TRBV7-8,TRBJ1-2,ASSFRQGAGDGYT
TRBV6-6,TRBJ2-7,AVRRRNYEQY
TRBV29-1,TRBJ2-5,SGRQGAETQY
TRBV6-1,TRBJ2-1,ASSDTRGLAGRGEQF
TRBV4-1,TRBJ2-3,ASSQDFPGGTDTQY
TRBV28,TRBJ1-1,ASSFYGEATEAF
TRBV21-1,TRBJ1-4,ASSMENEKLF
TRBV18,TRBJ2-1,ASSPLAGVNGNEQF
TRBV30,TRBJ2-5,AWSLEGPETQY
TRBV30,TRBJ2-3,AWSVGLAGSDTQY
TRBV7-3,TRBJ2-1,ASSQTSISLSEQF
TRBV28,TRBJ1-1,ASSSLRTGVAF
TRBV27,TRBJ1-2,ASSPHIGVYGYT
TRBV10-3,TRBJ1-4,AISLQDPWREKLF
TRBV6-1,TRBJ2-1,ASSHGNEQF
TRBV19,TRBJ2-2,ASSSGGDTGELF
TRBV2,TRBJ2-2,ASENRGRERSGELF
TRBV10-3,TRBJ2-7,AISESASGFYEQY
TRBV27,TRBJ2-2,ASRYGTGNTGELF
TRBV30,TRBJ1-2,AWGRDTYGYT
TRBV7-9,TRBJ1-5,ASSLGQNSNQPQH
TRBV7-6,TRBJ2-1,ASRKGGAEQYNEQF
TRBV2,TRBJ2-1,ASRKGGGYNEQF